This T cell receptor (beta chain) was documented in a study of regulatory T cells in long-lasting Graves disease. General study points: Sample size, which was small, may have reduced accuracy.

CDR1 is DFQATT and CDR2 is SNEGSKA in the germline V gene (reference sequence). Trimming stripped 1 base from V and 4 bases from J, with 11 bases between. The CDR3 is 14 amino acids. To make TCR beta libraries, researchers used iRepertoire HTBI primers and Arm-PCR of CDR3 regions. Using its own MiXCR run on the multiplex PCR reads, TCRdb lists one record per CDR3 protein. Of under 700,000 distinct CDR3 sequences in the sample, 15% to 20% were seen once. In this sample, this clonotype turned up many times. Its matching antigen is unknown. The time point here: newly diagnosed GD, antithyroid drugs for less than 3 months. Extracted RNA from PBMCs served as the source of the TCR library. These data also featured in a second study, about T cells in Graves' hyperthyroidism and ophthalmopathy. That paper notes: Graves' hyperthyroidism was deemed stable absent ophthalmopathy progression within 18 months.

The chain couples TRBV20-1 to TRBJ1-5, with unresolved D. Sequenced material: peripheral blood mononuclear cells (PBMCs), taken at new diagnosis, from a patient treated with antithyroid drugs. The receptor was derived from a woman between 40 and 65 years old with Graves disease. For the CDR3, the DNA is TGCAGTGCTAGAGTGGACTCCTATAATCAGCCCCAGCATTTT. Translating it yields CSARVDSYNQPQHF.